The 24 T cell receptor beta chains below all came from one sample that was sequenced in a study of CD8+ T cells in alopecia areata. Cells that came from pooled cutaneous lymph nodes were sorted using CD4, CD8alpha, NKG2D, NKG2ACE and other markers. Extracted from the samples, RNA was reverse transcribed into cDNA to serve as the sequencing template. Using immunoSEQ multiplex PCR, the repertoire was profiled, and TCRdb retains in-frame clones only, with some absent. The sample contains around 300,000 clones, none of them singletons. Sequenced input: CD4+ T cells sorted from a lymph node. Receptors originate from a C3H/HeJ mouse with alopecia areata. Strain haplotype (MHC): H2-k.

Note on this clone: The listed genes are named as in mouse. The read halts 4 residues ahead of the CDR3 end, with the missing end drawn from the germline J gene. The chain carries TRBV13-3 and TRBJ1-1, with 8 bases matching TRBD1. This CDR3 region has 15 residues. The junction had 6 bases not matched to a gene; V was cut back by 1 base and J by 4 bases. Germline loops: CDR1 NNHDY, CDR2 SYVADS. The sequenced CDR3 bases are TGTGCCAGCAGTGATTTGCAGGGGGCCGGCACA. It specifies CASSDLQGAGT. The entire CDR3 sequence reads CASSDLQGAGTEVFF.

Of note for this clone: Germline and genes here are mouse. The observed sequence ends 4 residues before the CDR3 terminus, with the missing tail filled in from the germline J gene. The chain recombines TRBV1 with TRBJ1-1; the D gene is possibly TRBD1 (6 bases). The V end lost 2 bases, the J end lost 0 bases, and 10 bases lay between the germline ends. The CDR3 length is 15 residues. Germline CDR1 NSQYPW, CDR2 LRSPGD (reference sequence). CDR3 DNA, as far as it was read: TGCACCTGCAGTGCATCCGGGACATCAAACACA. Its protein product is CTCSASGTSNT. The whole CDR3 is CTCSASGTSNTEVFF.

The table lists this clone with a few counts. Any gene name here is a mouse gene name. The CDR3 extends 4 residues past the end of the read, so its final part is completed from the germline J gene. Other DNA sequences of this sample code for an identical CDR3. The chain employs TRBV14 and TRBJ2-5, with 10 bases fitting TRBD1. The V gene end was trimmed by 4 bases and the J gene end by 3 bases; junction bases not matched to a gene: 2. Germline-derived CDR1 and CDR2 are SGHDT and FRDEAV. The CDR3 has 14 amino acids. The covered CDR3 bases are TGTGCCAGCAGTCGGACAGGGGGGCAAGAC. Encoded protein: CASSRTGGQD. Given in full, the CDR3 is CASSRTGGQDTQYF.

This clone has just a few counts. Gene names and germline match the mouse. The CDR3 is cut off 4 residues early in the read; its end comes from the germline J gene. J is TRBJ2-4 and V is TRBV5, with D perhaps assigned TRBD1 or TRBD2 (6 bases each). Germline V gene data show CDR1 as LGHNA and CDR2 as YNLKQL (reference sequence). There are 12 residues in the CDR3. CDR3 amino acids: CASSQGANTLYF. The sequenced CDR3 bases are TGTGCCAGCAGCCAGGGGGCAAAC.

This clone showed up just a few times. Gene names and germline match the mouse. Incomplete CDR3 DNA: TGTGCCAGCAGTCCCCGACTGGGGGGGGTTGCT. Translation: CASSPRLGGVA. The complete CDR3 reads CASSPRLGGVAEQFF. The chain has TRBV19 and TRBJ2-1; 11 positions match TRBD2. The read halts 4 residues ahead of the CDR3 end, with the missing end drawn from the germline J gene. The CDR3 extends over 15 amino acids. V dropped 4 bases and J dropped 6; count of bases not matched to a gene: 6. Looked up from germline, CDR1 is FNHDT and CDR2 is SITEND (reference sequence).

Points on this clone: Genes and germline come from the mouse. The CDR3 DNA, read in part, is TGTGCCAGCGGGAGAGGGACTGGGGGTAGTGCAGAA. Translating gives CASGRGTGGSAE. The CDR3 reads in full as CASGRGTGGSAETLYF. The V call is TRBV13-2, the J call TRBJ2-3; TRBD2 matches 11 bases. The CDR3 is cut off 4 residues early in the read; its end comes from the germline J gene. This CDR3 comprises 16 residues. V shed 5 bases and J 0 bases; nucleotides not matched to a gene: 5. Germline values: CDR1 NNHNN, CDR2 SYGAGS (reference sequence).

With respect to this clone: Germline and genes: mouse. The read gets to within 4 residues of the CDR3 end, and the germline J gene fills in the rest. This chain joins TRBV13-1 and TRBJ1-1; 7 nucleotides line up with TRBD1. With V trimmed by 3 bases and J by 0 bases, 5 bases remained unmatched. Germline V gene data show CDR1 as NSHNY and CDR2 as SYGAGN. This CDR3 comprises 15 residues. The chain's CDR3 is CASSVPGTANTEVFF. Partial CDR3 DNA: TGTGCCAGCAGTGTCCCCGGGACAGCAAACACA.

A remark on this clone: Gene names denote mouse genes. CDR3 bases read: TGTGCCAGCAGTGACCCTTACAAAACAGAA. It specifies CASSDPYKTE. The whole CDR3 region reads CASSDPYKTETLYF. The chain links TRBV13-1 to TRBJ2-3; D is unresolved. Read sequence stops 4 residues before the CDR3 end, and the germline J gene provides the missing end. Trimming removed 2 bases at V and 4 bases at J, with 11 bases between. The CDR3 runs 14 residues. Looked up from germline, CDR1 is NSHNY and CDR2 is SYGAGN.

Concerning this clone: The gene names here belong to mouse. The read finishes 4 residues shy of the CDR3 end, and the germline J gene is used to complete it. This chain links TRBV19 with TRBJ2-5; D is possibly TRBD2 (7 bases). CDR1 and CDR2 from the germline V gene are FNHDT and SITEND (reference sequence). The V end was cut by 2 bases, the J end by 1 base, with 11 bases between. The CDR3 is made up of 15 amino acids. The CDR3 loop reads CASSIRGADQDTQYF. The CDR3 bases that were read are TGTGCCAGCAGTATCCGGGGGGCGGACCAAGAC.

Turning to this clone: These gene names are mouse names. The sequence runs out 4 residues before the end of the CDR3; the remainder is reconstructed from the germline J gene. J is TRBJ2-3 and V is TRBV13-2; perhaps TRBD1 as D (5 bases). There are 12 residues in the CDR3. Germline V gene data show CDR1 as NNHNN and CDR2 as SYGAGS (reference sequence). V lost 6 bases and J 3 bases, leaving 8 bases between the germline ends. CDR3 region: CASDRTAETLYF. The CDR3 DNA, read in part, is TGTGCCAGCGACCGGACAGCAGAA.

Concerning this clone itself: The listed genes are named as in mouse. The DNA ends 4 residues before the CDR3 does, and the rest of the CDR3 is filled in from the germline J gene. V gene TRBV13-3 combines with J gene TRBJ1-1, with TRBD1 matching over 8 bases. CDR3 size: 15 residues. Looked up from germline, CDR1 is NNHDY and CDR2 is SYVADS. The J segment lost 1 base and the V segment lost 4 bases, leaving 6 bases of the junction unmatched. The CDR3: CASSWTGRGNTEVFF. The part of the CDR3 DNA that was read is TGTGCCAGCAGTTGGACAGGGAGGGGAAACACA.

This clone has only a few counts. Germline and genes here are mouse. The CDR3 end is not reached by the read, which stops 4 residues before it; the germline J gene fills it in. J is TRBJ2-5 and V is TRBV13-3; 10 bases align to TRBD2. The CDR3 consists of 14 residues. Germline V gene sequence: CDR1 NNHDY, CDR2 SYVADS. The sequenced part of the CDR3 DNA is TGTGCCAGCAGCCCACTGGGGGGGGAAGAC. It is translated as CASSPLGGED. The CDR3 in its entirety is CASSPLGGEDTQYF.

Of note for this clone: The genes and germline here are from mouse. The read falls 4 residues short of the CDR3 end, and the missing part is taken from the germline J gene. Other DNA sequences in this sample translate to the same CDR3. This sequence joins TRBV19 and TRBJ2-2; weak D call: TRBD1 (6 bases). V gave up 2 bases and J gave up 5 bases, with 7 bases separating them. This CDR3 spans 13 amino acids. Germline V gene data show CDR1 as FNHDT and CDR2 as SITEND (reference sequence). The DNA read from the CDR3 is TGTGCCAGCAGTATGAGGGGGACCGGG. It translates to CASSMRGTG. The whole CDR3 protein is CASSMRGTGQLYF.

Note on this clone: The listed genes are named as in mouse. The part of the CDR3 DNA that was read is TGTGCCTGGAGTCTATGGGTTTCC. This gives the protein CAWSLWVS. The entire CDR3 is CAWSLWVSDYTF. The rearrangement uses TRBV31 and TRBJ1-2; no definite D call. The read finishes 4 residues shy of the CDR3 end, and the germline J gene is used to complete it. The CDR3 is 12 residues long. Germline V gene data show CDR1 as GKSSPN and CDR2 as SITVG. Complete variable domain (other parts from reference TRBV31 and TRBJ1-2): AQTIHQWPVAEIKAVGSPLSLGCTIKGKSSPNLYWYWQATGGTLQQLFYSITVGQVESVVQLNLSASRPKDDQFILSTEKLLLSHSGFYLCAWSLWVSDYTFGSGTRLLVI.

Turning to this clone: The genes are named according to mouse. Partial CDR3 DNA: TGTGCCAGCAGTATGAGGAACACA. It encodes CASSMRNT. The entire CDR3 sequence reads CASSMRNTEVFF. This chain connects TRBV19 to TRBJ1-1; D gene uncertain. The read finishes 4 residues shy of the CDR3 end, and the germline J gene is used to complete it. Trimming removed 2 bases at V and 1 base at J, with 3 bases between. This CDR3 contains 12 residues. Germline CDR1 reads FNHDT; CDR2 reads SITEND (reference sequence).

This clone was counted a few times. These gene names are mouse names. The sequenced fragment ends 4 residues before the CDR3 boundary, so the rest is inferred from the germline J gene. The chain has TRBV13-2 and TRBJ1-2; D is ambiguous. Germline-derived CDR1 and CDR2 are NNHNN and SYGAGS (reference sequence). The CDR3 has 11 amino acids. Trimming left V 2 bases short and J 4 bases short, with 3 bases between. The sequenced CDR3 bases are TGTGCCAGCGGTGAAGGCTCC. Protein product: CASGEGS. The complete CDR3 reads CASGEGSDYTF.

This clone was observed many times. The gene symbols are mouse symbols. The CDR3 is cut off 4 residues early in the read; its end comes from the germline J gene. Other DNA sequences within the sample encode an identical CDR3. V is TRBV13-1 and J is TRBJ2-2, with D tentatively TRBD1 (6 bases). Trimming removed 5 bases at V and 1 base at J, with 9 bases between. The V gene's germline CDR1 is NSHNY and CDR2 SYGAGN. The CDR3 is made up of 14 amino acids. CDR3 sequence: CASRPGQNTGQLYF. The CDR3 bases that were read are TGTGCCAGCAGGCCGGGACAAAACACCGGG.

This clone has just a few counts. The germline and genes are mouse ones. The read gets to within 4 residues of the CDR3 end, and the germline J gene fills in the rest. The V and J genes are TRBV13-2 and TRBJ2-5; 8 bases are shared with TRBD2. Germline lookup yields CDR1 NNHNN and CDR2 SYGAGS (reference sequence). Trimming at V came to 3 bases and at J to 3 bases, leaving 3 bases not matched to a gene. The CDR3 is 14 amino acids. This CDR3 reads CASGGGGRQDTQYF. The part of the CDR3 DNA that was read is TGTGCCAGCGGTGGGGGGGGCCGTCAAGAC.

Concerning this clone: Germline and genes here are mouse. The sequence runs out 4 residues before the end of the CDR3; the remainder is reconstructed from the germline J gene. The rearrangement joins TRBV19 to TRBJ2-3; perhaps TRBD2 as D (7 bases). The CDR3 consists of 15 residues. V lost 0 bases, J lost 2 bases, and 10 bases lay in between. From germline, CDR1 is FNHDT and CDR2 SITEND (reference sequence). CDR3 region: CASSIGGAAAETLYF. CDR3 bases read: TGTGCCAGCAGTATAGGGGGGGCCGCTGCAGAA.

As concerns this clone: Gene names refer to mouse genes. From the germline J gene comes the end of the CDR3, since the read stops 4 residues before it. The gene calls are TRBV13-3 and TRBJ1-1, with D possibly being TRBD1 (5 bases). The V and J ends lost 5 bases and 1 base respectively, with 12 bases between them. The CDR3 has 14 amino acids. Germline V gene lookup returns CDR1 NNHDY and CDR2 SYVADS. The CDR3 DNA, read in part, is TGTGCCAGCAGGCCCCAGGGAGGAAACACA. Residues: CASRPQGGNT. The whole CDR3 reads CASRPQGGNTEVFF.

This clone was picked up a small number of times. All gene names here are mouse names. Coverage ceases 4 residues before the CDR3 finishes, and the germline J gene fills in the end. The genes are TRBV5 and TRBJ2-5, with a weak D call TRBD2 (6 bases). Germline loops: CDR1 LGHNA, CDR2 YNLKQL (reference sequence). CDR3 size: 15 residues. The DNA read from the CDR3 is TGTGCCAGCAGCCAAGACGGGGGGAAAGGGGAC. It is translated as CASSQDGGKGD. The entire CDR3 is CASSQDGGKGDTQYF.

Of note for this clone: Gene names refer to mouse genes. With the read ending 4 residues before the CDR3 end, the germline J gene is used to fill in that end. The chain uses TRBV1 and TRBJ2-4; D perhaps matches TRBD1 (6 bases). This CDR3 contains 15 residues. V gave up 4 bases and J gave up 0 bases, with 11 bases separating them. CDR1 and CDR2 (germline): NSQYPW, LRSPGD (reference sequence). This chain's CDR3 is CTCSGHRASQNTLYF. The DNA read from the CDR3 is TGCACCTGCAGTGGTCACAGGGCTAGTCAAAAC. The full variable domain, in which reference TRBV1 and TRBJ2-4 provide the parts outside the CDR3, is VTLLEQNPRWRLVPRGQAVNLRCILKNSQYPWMSWYQQDLQKQLQWLFTLRSPGDKEVKSLPGADYLATRVTDTELRLQVANMSQGRTLYCTCSGHRASQNTLYFGAGTRLSVL.

Worth noting for this clone: The listed genes are named as in mouse. The CDR3 is cut off 4 residues early in the read; its end comes from the germline J gene. The chain uses TRBV13-2 and TRBJ1-4; D is perhaps TRBD1 (6 bases). This CDR3 comprises 14 residues. CDR1 is NNHNN, CDR2 SYGAGS, per germline (reference sequence). CDR3 bases read: TGTGCCAGCGGTGATTATGGGGGGCGCGAA. It codes for CASGDYGGRE. The entire CDR3 sequence reads CASGDYGGRERLFF.

This clone was counted a few times. Here the gene names and germline are mouse. Sequencing ends 4 residues short of the CDR3 end; the germline J gene provides the rest. The V call is TRBV17, the J call TRBJ2-1, with 9 nucleotides matching TRBD2. The CDR3 extends over 15 amino acids. Trimming cost V 5 bases and J 1 base; bases outside gene matches: 3. Looked up from germline, CDR1 is MNHDT and CDR2 is YYDKIL. The part of the CDR3 DNA that was read is TGTGCTAGCAGTTTCGACTGGGGGAACTATGCT. Amino acids: CASSFDWGNYA. The CDR3, in full, reads CASSFDWGNYAEQFF.